The following is a TCR beta chain sequence with its context. This clone has a single count. Its antigen specificity is not known. No base qualities exist here, and no much larger clone lies one base off it. This sample was included in a study of blood T cell repertoires in COVID-19 (dated by TCRdb to about 2020). Background for the entire study: The collaborator samples originated in the United States, Italy and Spain and spanned the acute and convalescent phases of COVID-19. Subjects who had been exposed to COVID-19, were actively infected with it, or had recovered from it provided the deeply sampled blood TCRbeta repertoires that made up the dataset. The prospective study material was composed of cDNA or gDNA derived from T cells, B-cell-depleted T cells, or PBMCs. The repertoires were released in a freely available public database intended as a resource for research on the immune response to SARS-CoV-2. The sample metadata nearly always contained a de-identified subject ID, COVID-19 status, age in years and sex. Samples came from the ongoing ImmuneRACE study (first 160 participants) plus 1,254 subjects from 6 global collaborators. Where available, HLA class I and class II types were obtained from metadata supplied by the sample provider rather than from assay-based typing.

One collaborating source in Seattle enrolled patients during active infection and followed them longitudinally through the course of disease. Whole blood was collected in K2EDTA tubes by collaborating institutions according to the institutions' own protocols. Collaborator samples were shipped for TCRbeta analysis as frozen whole blood, isolated PBMCs, or DNA extracted from either sample type. V is trimmed back by 1 base and J by 2 bases, and the junction contains 5 bases that no gene match accounts for. The CDR3 runs 15 residues from the cysteine to the phenylalanine. The read is trimmed to its CDR3 DNA, 45 bases read in frame from base 1. The germline V gene specifies SGHTA as CDR1 and FQGNSA as CDR2. The paper's findings and limits, for the study overall: The quantity of clinical and demographic metadata differed by source and by participant and was supplied without curation.

TCRbeta CDR3 regions were amplified from genomic DNA using the immunoSEQ Assay, a bias-controlled multiplex PCR. Concerning the study's data processing: Nucleated cell counts per sample were estimated from amplification of reference gene primers within the assay. To quantify the absolute abundance of each unique TCRbeta CDR3 rearrangement, sequence reads were collapsed and filtered. For each sample, productive Simpson clonality was calculated as the square root of Simpson's diversity index across productive rearrangements. Held by TCRdb, this immuneACCESS table contains in-frame sequences only and omits some clones. Under half of the omission traces to an unresolved V gene where checked; the cause of the rest is unknown. V, J and clone size were drawn from that table, and D and trimming were deduced from the DNA. Within this sample are about 160,000 clones, with around 74% of them counted one time only. The ten largest clones add up to 7.5% to 8.5% of the sample.

Source material: peripheral blood. The receptor was isolated from a woman in her fifties or sixties with COVID-19, enrolled during active disease. The chain links TRBV7-2 with TRBJ2-7, with 7 bases in between that match TRBD2. The DNA sequence is TGTGCCAGCAGCTTAGGGGCTAGCGGAGCCTACGAGCAGTACTTC. Translated, this gives CASSLGASGAYEQYF.